Following are 30 T cell receptor beta chains from one sample sequenced in a study of PD-1 blockade in classical Hodgkin lymphoma. Time point reported: cycle 4 day 1 (C4D1), after around six weeks of nivolumab. Each and every patient relapsed after autologous stem cell transplantation, and patients got differing brentuximab vedotin exposure. PBMCs were thawed, and CD8+ T cells were then isolated from them by magnetic negative selection. Only in-frame clones appear in the TCRdb table, and some are missing; sequencing was by immunoSEQ multiplex PCR. This sample has around 21,000 clones, with 84% found just once. The sequencing here drew on CD8+ T cells from blood, taken before the fourth cycle of nivolumab. The receptor source for this set is a human donor with classical Hodgkin lymphoma.

The genes are TRBV2 and TRBJ2-5; TRBD2 aligns across 11 bases. The length of the CDR3 is 17 residues. V shed 3 bases and J 2 bases; nucleotides not matched to a gene: 8. Germline CDR1 and CDR2: SNHLY and FYNNEI. The CDR3 region has the DNA TGTGCCAGCAGTGATTTCTGGGGACTAGCGGCACAAGAGACCCAGTACTTC. As protein: CASSDFWGLAAQETQYF.

This clone has just a few counts. V gene TRBV19 combines with J gene TRBJ1-2; TRBD1 aligns across 8 bases. This CDR3 is 13 amino acids long. CDR1 is LNHDA and CDR2 is SQIVND in the germline V gene (reference sequence). J gave up 5 bases and V 7 bases, and 6 bases lay outside the gene matches. The CDR3 region is CASNPGQVYGYTF. CDR3 DNA sequence: TGTGCCAGTAATCCGGGACAGGTTTATGGCTACACCTTC.

The rearrangement uses TRBV6-1 and TRBJ1-3; 7 bases line up with TRBD1. CDR1 is MNHNS and CDR2 is SASEGT in the germline V gene. Trimming took 2 bases from V and 0 from J; bases not matched to a gene: 22. The CDR3 is 22 residues long. The CDR3 sequence is CASSESPYRTGNSFLSGNTIYF. The CDR3 DNA is TGTGCCAGCAGTGAAAGCCCCTACCGGACAGGAAATTCCTTCCTCTCTGGAAACACCATATATTTT.

This chain uses TRBV5-5 with TRBJ2-7; 9 bases are a match to TRBD2. This CDR3 has 17 amino acids. Trimming cost V 1 base and J 5 bases; bases outside gene matches: 13. From germline, CDR1 is SGHKS and CDR2 YYEKEE (reference sequence). The DNA for the CDR3 is TGTGCCAGCAGCTTGTCTAGCGGGGTAAGAAGCCTCCACGAGCAGTACTTC. It codes for CASSLSSGVRSLHEQYF.

The chain combines TRBV2 with TRBJ1-3, with unresolved D. The CDR3 loop spans 15 amino acids. Germline CDR1 reads SNHLY; CDR2 reads FYNNEI. V was cut by 4 bases and J by 0 bases, with 10 bases left in between. CDR3 coding DNA: TGTGCCAGCAGTGTCGGCAGAGACTCTGGAAACACCATATATTTT. The encoded protein is CASSVGRDSGNTIYF. The full variable domain, completed using reference TRBV2 and TRBJ1-3, is EPEVTQTPSHQVTQMGQEVILRCVPISNHLYFYWYRQILGQKVEFLVSFYNNEISEKSEIFDDQFSVERPDGSNFTLKIRSTKLEDSAMYFCASSVGRDSGNTIYFGEGSWLTVV.

The chain couples TRBV30 to TRBJ2-5; the D gene is possibly TRBD1 (6 bases). The J call may be incorrect, as the DNA end agrees better with TRBJ2-7. The germline V gene encodes CDR1 GTSNPN and CDR2 SVGIG (reference sequence). CDR3 length equals 14 residues. CDR3 amino acids: CAWSVRDTGYEQYF. The CDR3 nucleotides read TGTGCCTGGAGTGTACGGGACACAGGCTACGAGCAGTACTTC.

The V gene is TRBV6-1, the J gene TRBJ2-7, with D maybe TRBD2 (6 bases). The CDR3 contains 13 residues. The germline gives CDR1 MNHNS, CDR2 SASEGT. Trimming took 2 bases from V and 5 from J, leaving 10 bases between them. The CDR3 loop is CASSERRGHEQYF. The CDR3 coding sequence is TGTGCCAGCAGTGAACGGAGGGGTCACGAGCAGTACTTC.

The rearrangement uses TRBV30 and TRBJ2-7; D unclear. The V end lost 4 bases, the J end lost 6 bases, and 13 bases lay between the germline ends. CDR3 length equals 12 residues. In germline, CDR1 is GTSNPN, CDR2 SVGIG (reference sequence). The DNA for the CDR3 is TGTGCCTGGAACTGGGATTCGTTCGAGCAGTACTTC. Amino acid sequence: CAWNWDSFEQYF.

The chain uses TRBV7-2 and TRBJ1-1; TRBD1 matches at 7 bases. CDR1 and CDR2 (germline): SGHTA, FQGNSA. This CDR3 region has 18 residues. The V and J ends lost 4 bases and 1 base, in that order; junction bases with no gene match: 15. The CDR3 loop is CASSSYPFDREGNTEAFF. CDR3 sequence (DNA): TGTGCCAGCAGCTCCTACCCCTTTGACAGGGAGGGGAACACTGAAGCTTTCTTT.

The chain links TRBV11-3 to TRBJ2-2, with a possible D match to TRBD2 (5 bases). The CDR3 length is 14 residues. The germline CDR1 and CDR2 sequences are SGHNT and YENEEA. Trimming shortened V by 5 bases and J by 3 bases, and 10 bases separated the two germline ends. The CDR3 reads CASSSPSYTGELFF. In DNA, the CDR3 is TGTGCCAGCAGCAGCCCTAGCTACACCGGGGAGCTGTTTTTT.

The chain couples TRBV28 to TRBJ2-7; D not resolved. Trimming took off 3 bases at V and 2 bases at J, with 8 bases between the two ends. CDR3 length: 13 amino acids. The germline CDR1 and CDR2 sequences are MDHEN and SYDVKM. The CDR3 coding sequence is TGTGCCAGCAGTTTCGGGCAGACCTACGAGCAGTACTTC. Its protein is CASSFGQTYEQYF.

This chain uses TRBV7-6 with TRBJ2-3, with D possibly matching TRBD1 (6 bases). Trimming removed 5 bases from V and 1 base from J, with 13 bases in between. From germline, CDR1 is SGHVS and CDR2 FNYEAQ. This CDR3 contains 15 residues. CDR3 in amino acids: CASSRTGYGTDTQYF. The CDR3 bases are TGTGCCAGCAGCCGCACAGGGTATGGCACAGATACGCAGTATTTT. Filled out from reference TRBV7-6 and TRBJ2-3, the complete variable domain reads GAGVSQSPRYKVTKRGQDVALRCDPISGHVSLYWYRQALGQGPEFLTYFNYEAQQDKSGLPNDRFSAERPEGSISTLTIQRTEQRDSAMYRCASSRTGYGTDTQYFGPGTRLTVL.

V and J are TRBV7-6 and TRBJ2-2; TRBD1 matches at 8 bases. J lost 6 bases, V lost 1 base, and 7 bases had no gene match. This CDR3 comprises 16 residues. Germline V gene sequence: CDR1 SGHVS, CDR2 FNYEAQ. CDR3 DNA: TGTGCCAGCAGCTTAGTTCGGTTACAGGGGGCCGGGGAGCTGTTTTTT. As protein: CASSLVRLQGAGELFF.

V and J are TRBV19 and TRBJ2-7; tentatively, D is TRBD1 or TRBD2 (5 bases each). The length of the CDR3 is 13 residues. The ends were cut back, 5 bases at V and 3 bases at J, with 11 bases in the middle. The germline CDR1 and CDR2 sequences are LNHDA and SQIVND (reference sequence). The CDR3 nucleotides are TGTGCCAGTAGTGTCGGGACCTTCTACGAGCAGTACTTC. This gives the protein CASSVGTFYEQYF.

CDR3 sequence (DNA): TGTGCCAGCAGCACCCGGGACGGACAACTGGGCCATACGCAGTATTTT. This gives the protein CASSTRDGQLGHTQYF. V gene TRBV7-9 combines with J gene TRBJ2-3; D is tentatively TRBD1 or TRBD2 (5 bases each). CDR3 length: 16 residues. Deletions cut 5 bases from V and 7 bases from J, with 22 bases between. The germline V gene encodes CDR1 SEHNR and CDR2 FQNEAQ (reference sequence). The entire variable domain, with the rest obtained from reference TRBV7-9 and TRBJ2-3, is as follows: DTGVSQNPRHKITKRGQNVTFRCDPISEHNRLYWYRQTLGQGPEFLTYFQNEAQLEKSRLLSDRFSAERPKGSFSTLEIQRTEQGDSAMYLCASSTRDGQLGHTQYFGPGTRLTVL.

This clone is a singleton in its sample. The chain couples TRBV5-1 to TRBJ2-2; a weak D match, TRBD1 (6 bases). The CDR3 length is 16 residues. V dropped 3 bases and J dropped 2 bases, with 14 bases sitting between them. Germline CDR1 reads SGHRS; CDR2 reads YFSETQ. CDR3 DNA: TGCGCCAGCAGCTCTTCCAGACAGGCCAACACCGGGGAGCTGTTTTTT. Translating it yields CASSSSRQANTGELFF.

The chain is built from TRBV19 and TRBJ2-1; 7 nucleotides match TRBD2. Germline values: CDR1 LNHDA, CDR2 SQIVND (reference sequence). The trim removed 1 base at V and 4 bases at J, leaving 13 bases unmatched. CDR3 length equals 18 residues. CDR3 in DNA: TGTGCCAGTAGTATAGCCGCACTAGCGAGTCCCTGGTACAATGAGCAGTTCTTC. This translates into CASSIAALASPWYNEQFF.

CDR3 DNA sequence: TGTGCCAGTAGTATGGCAGGGGGCTACGAGCAGTACTTC. Its translation is CASSMAGGYEQYF. The chain carries TRBV19 and TRBJ2-7; 7 bases map to TRBD1. Trimming took 3 bases from V and 3 from J; bases not matched to a gene: 2. The CDR3 has 13 amino acids. Per germline, CDR1 LNHDA and CDR2 SQIVND (reference sequence).

The chain combines TRBV19 with TRBJ1-1, with TRBD1 matching 7 bases. This CDR3 contains 17 residues. With V trimmed by 0 bases and J by 0 bases, 7 bases remained unmatched. In germline, CDR1 is LNHDA, CDR2 SQIVND (reference sequence). CDR3 in DNA: TGTGCCAGTAGTATAGACTGGGGACAGAGAGTGAACACTGAAGCTTTCTTT. This gives the protein CASSIDWGQRVNTEAFF.

The J gene is TRBJ2-5, the V gene TRBV7-9; D gene ambiguous. The length of the CDR3 is 14 residues. V lost 3 bases to trimming and J lost 1 base, with 9 bases between them. Germline V lookup: CDR1 SEHNR, CDR2 FQNEAQ (reference sequence). As DNA, the CDR3 is TGTGCCAGCAGCTTGTCGGCAACCCAAGAGACCCAGTACTTC. This gives the protein CASSLSATQETQYF.

This clone was picked up a small number of times. The chain combines TRBV7-7 with TRBJ2-2; TRBD2 aligns across 7 bases. CDR3 length: 15 residues. The germline V gene encodes CDR1 SSHAT and CDR2 FNYEAQ (reference sequence). Trimming cost V 3 bases and J 4 bases; bases outside gene matches: 5. The CDR3 sequence: CASSLASGITGELFF. CDR3 DNA sequence: TGTGCCAGCAGCTTGGCTAGCGGAATCACCGGGGAGCTGTTTTTT.

The V and J genes are TRBV9 and TRBJ1-1; 7 bases align to TRBD1. The germline CDR1 and CDR2 sequences are SGDLS and YYNGEE. CDR3 length: 14 residues. Unmatched junction bases numbered 0, after V lost 0 bases and J lost 1 base. For the CDR3, the DNA is TGTGCCAGCAGCGTAGCAGGGGGGAACACTGAAGCTTTCTTT. As protein: CASSVAGGNTEAFF.

The chain carries TRBV11-2 and TRBJ2-5; 12 nucleotides line up with TRBD1. Gene TRBJ2-7 matches the end of the DNA better, so the J call may be wrong. Germline CDR1 and CDR2: SGHAT and FQNNGV. The CDR3 sequence is 15 residues long. The CDR3 DNA reads TGTGCCAGCAGCTTCGGGACAGGGGGCACCTACGAGCAGTACTTC. It is translated as CASSFGTGGTYEQYF.

This clone was found a few times. The gene calls are TRBV13 and TRBJ2-7; 8 bases match TRBD1. CDR3 length equals 15 residues. Trimming cost V 5 bases and J 6 bases; bases outside gene matches: 12. Germline V lookup: CDR1 PRHDT, CDR2 FYEKMQ (reference sequence). The CDR3 sequence: CASSPVQGAQGEQYF. CDR3 sequence (DNA): TGTGCCAGCAGCCCAGTCCAGGGGGCTCAGGGCGAGCAGTACTTC.

As regards this clone: A read error may produce the germline difference seen at one junction end. This chain joins TRBV13 and TRBJ2-2; TRBD2 matches at 7 bases. This CDR3 contains 15 residues. In germline, CDR1 is PRHDT, CDR2 FYEKMQ (reference sequence). CDR3 amino acids: CASTLRLAVTGELFF. The CDR3 DNA sequence: TGTGCCAGCACCTTAAGGCTAGCGGTAACCGGGGAGCTGTTTTTT. Looking up the rest from reference TRBV13 and TRBJ2-2 gives the full variable domain: AAGVIQSPRHLIKEKRETATLKCYPIPRHDTVYWYQQGPGQDPQFLISFYEKMQSDKGSIPDRFSAQQFSDYHSELNMSSLELGDSALYFCASTLRLAVTGELFFGEGSRLTVL.

This chain uses TRBV5-8 with TRBJ2-3, with 7 bases that match TRBD1. The germline CDR1 and CDR2 sequences are SGHTS and YDEGEE. V trimming: 4 bases; J trimming: 0 bases; junction bases outside the gene matches: 11. The CDR3 runs 17 residues. The DNA for the CDR3 is TGTGCCAGCAGCCTTTTTCCGGGACAGTGGAGCACAGATACGCAGTATTTT. Its translation is CASSLFPGQWSTDTQYF.

The rearrangement links TRBV4-1 to TRBJ2-7; 11 nucleotides align to TRBD1. Germline V lookup: CDR1 MGHRA, CDR2 YSYEKL. CDR3 size: 15 residues. V shed 0 bases, J shed 6 bases, and the junction held 4 bases outside the gene matches. The CDR3 bases are TGCGCCAGCAGCCAAGATAGGGACAGGGGGGCCGAGCAGTACTTC. It specifies CASSQDRDRGAEQYF.

CDR3 in DNA: TGTGCCAGTAGTAGAACAGGGTACTTGAACACTGAAGCTTTCTTT. Encoded protein: CASSRTGYLNTEAFF. The rearrangement joins TRBV19 to TRBJ1-1; a possible D gene is TRBD1 (6 bases). CDR1 is LNHDA, CDR2 SQIVND, per germline (reference sequence). The CDR3 totals 15 residues. The V end lost 4 bases, the J end lost 0 bases, and 12 bases lay between the germline ends.

This sequence joins TRBV25-1 and TRBJ1-3, with TRBD1 as a possible D gene (6 bases). From germline, CDR1 is MGHDK and CDR2 SYGVNS. The CDR3 totals 15 residues. Trimming took off 1 base at V and 2 bases at J, with 9 bases between the two ends. CDR3 protein: CASSEWGGPGNTIYF. CDR3 DNA sequence: TGTGCCAGCAGTGAATGGGGGGGCCCTGGAAACACCATATATTTT.

CDR3 protein: CASSQNREQNQPQHF. The CDR3 DNA reads as TGCGCCAGCAGCCAAAACCGGGAGCAGAATCAGCCCCAGCATTTT. The V call is TRBV4-3, the J call TRBJ1-5; no reliable D call. Trimming removed 2 bases at V and 4 bases at J, with 12 bases between. This CDR3 spans 15 amino acids. In germline, CDR1 is LGHNA, CDR2 YSLEER.